This T cell receptor (beta chain) was observed in a study of T cells after yellow fever vaccination. Study as a whole: Preparing low-cell-number fractions relied on SMART-Seq v4 Ultra Low Input. Study-level findings and limits: In post-booster samples, most primary-vaccination clones reappeared (approximately 97% CD4, 75% to 90% CD8). Only a minor proportion of clonotypes was detected across both CD4 and CD8 compartments.

Of note for this clonotype: Its antigen remains unidentified.

Universal primer sites and UMIs were introduced during 5'RACE template-switching synthesis of TCR cDNA. A single record per CDR3 protein comes from TCRdb applying MiXCR to the 5' RACE reads. Counted here are 150,000 to 200,000 distinct CDR3 sequences, roughly 8.8% occurring once; the ten biggest clones make up about 40%. The germline V and J ends were trimmed by 0 bases and 5 bases, with 20 bases remaining between them. The CDR3 covers 17 residues. The V gene's germline CDR1 is SGDLS and CDR2 YYNGEE. The sequence was collected from a man aged 18 to 35 who received the YFV17D yellow fever vaccine. This specimen consisted of CD8+ T cells sorted from PBMCs, obtained 45 days after the yellow fever booster vaccination. The chain links TRBV9 to TRBJ1-1; tentative D call: TRBD1 (6 bases). Here the CDR3 DNA reads TGTGCCAGCAGCGTAGAGGGCGGGACATACCTCGTTACTGAAGCTTTCTTT. This encodes CASSVEGGTYLVTEAFF.